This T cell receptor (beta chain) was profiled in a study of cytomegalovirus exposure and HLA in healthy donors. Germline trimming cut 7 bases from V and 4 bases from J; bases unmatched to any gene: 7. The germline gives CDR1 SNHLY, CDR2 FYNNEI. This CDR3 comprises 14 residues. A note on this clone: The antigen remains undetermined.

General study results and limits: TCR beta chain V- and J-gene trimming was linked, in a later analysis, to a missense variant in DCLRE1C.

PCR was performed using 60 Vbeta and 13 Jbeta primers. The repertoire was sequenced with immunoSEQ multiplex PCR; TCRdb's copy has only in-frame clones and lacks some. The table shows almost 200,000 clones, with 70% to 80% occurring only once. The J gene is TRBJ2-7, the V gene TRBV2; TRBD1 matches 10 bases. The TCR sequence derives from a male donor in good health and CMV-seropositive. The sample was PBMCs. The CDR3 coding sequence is TGTGCCAGCATTGACCGGGACAGGGGTTACGAGCAGTACTTC. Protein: CASIDRDRGYEQYF.